These 9 T cell receptor beta chains originate from one sample sequenced in a study of CD4 T cells in relation to SARS-CoV-2 and coronaviruses. Which antigens these TCRs recognize remains unknown. The unexposed donors gave CD4+ T cells in about 2010-2018, prior to COVID-19. The cells were cultured for about ten days before CD4+ T cells were isolated. Generated by immunoSEQ multiplex PCR, the TCRdb table keeps only in-frame clones and is missing some. Here the sample spans tens of thousands of clones, around three quarters being singletons. Input material: CD4+ T cells from PBMCs, cultured in vitro. These TCRs come from a human donor in good health.

CDR3: CATSVTGETQYF. The CDR3 coding sequence is TGTGCCACCAGTGTCACAGGGGAGACCCAGTACTTC. The rearrangement uses TRBV24-1 and TRBJ2-5, with D perhaps matching TRBD1 (6 bases). Trimming removed 5 bases at V and 5 bases at J, with 8 bases between. The CDR3 is 12 amino acids. Germline V gene data show CDR1 as KGHDR and CDR2 as SFDVKD.

V usage is TRBV4-1 and J usage is TRBJ2-1, with no clear D. Germline V gene lookup returns CDR1 MGHRA and CDR2 YSYEKL. The CDR3 loop spans 12 amino acids. The V and J ends lost 3 bases and 8 bases respectively, with 8 bases between them. This CDR3 is CASSHLGYEQFF. The CDR3 region has the DNA TGCGCCAGCAGCCACCTAGGTTATGAGCAGTTCTTC.

The CDR3 loop reads CASSPADTGELFF. CDR3 sequence (DNA): TGCGCCAGCAGCCCGGCGGACACCGGGGAGCTGTTTTTT. The chain joins TRBV5-1 to TRBJ2-2; D ambiguous. The CDR3 extends over 13 amino acids. Germline V CDR1 and CDR2: SGHRS, YFSETQ. Deletions cut 4 bases from V and 3 bases from J, with 7 bases between.

The J gene is TRBJ2-1, the V gene TRBV18; 10 bases are a match to TRBD2. V lost 5 bases, J lost 3 bases, and 4 bases stayed unmatched. Germline V gives CDR1 KGHSH, CDR2 LQKENI. This CDR3 is built from 15 residues. CDR3 residues: CASSFGTSDYNEQFF. CDR3 DNA: TGTGCCAGCTCATTCGGGACTAGCGACTACAATGAGCAGTTCTTC.

The chain recombines TRBV27 with TRBJ2-7; 9 bases line up with TRBD1. The CDR3 runs to 14 residues. The V segment lost 8 bases and the J segment 6 bases; nucleotides outside the gene matches: 11. CDR1 and CDR2 (germline): MNHEY, SMNVEV (reference sequence). The CDR3 sequence: CASQKDRGGFEQYF. CDR3 DNA sequence: TGTGCCAGCCAAAAAGACAGGGGGGGTTTCGAGCAGTACTTC.

The CDR3 spells CASGFRAGQLSGANVLTF. CDR3 coding DNA: TGTGCTAGTGGTTTCCGCGCAGGGCAATTGTCTGGGGCCAACGTCCTGACTTTC. The chain carries TRBV12-5 and TRBJ2-6, with D tentatively TRBD1 (5 bases). Germline V lookup: CDR1 LGHNT, CDR2 FRNRAP. The CDR3 is made up of 18 amino acids. V lost 3 bases, J lost 1 base, and 16 bases lay in between.

The chain links TRBV30 to TRBJ1-3, with D unresolved. CDR3 length: 13 residues. V was shortened by 2 bases and J by 6 bases, with 11 bases between the two germline ends. CDR1 is GTSNPN, CDR2 SVGIG, per germline (reference sequence). CDR3 sequence: CAWSLNRENTIYF. DNA for the CDR3: TGTGCCTGGAGTTTAAACAGAGAAAACACCATATATTTT.

The CDR3, as DNA: TGTGCCAGCAGCCCTGGACTAGCGGGAGGCTACAATGAGCAGTTCTTC. Translated, it gives CASSPGLAGGYNEQFF. The rearrangement links TRBV11-2 to TRBJ2-1; TRBD2 agrees at 14 bases. Per germline, CDR1 SGHAT and CDR2 FQNNGV. This CDR3 comprises 16 residues. V gave up 5 bases and J gave up 3 bases; unmatched junction bases: 3.

The rearrangement links TRBV9 to TRBJ2-6, with 7 bases that match TRBD1. The CDR3 has 20 amino acids. Germline values: CDR1 SGDLS, CDR2 YYNGEE. With 1 base clipped from V and 0 bases from J, the junction kept 13 bases outside the gene matches. The CDR3 loop reads CASSVLDRQGKYSGANVLTF. DNA for the CDR3: TGTGCCAGCAGCGTACTTGACCGACAGGGAAAATACTCTGGGGCCAACGTCCTGACTTTC.